A selection of T cell receptor beta chains follows, all from one sample in a study of blood T cells in healthy people across ages. MiXCR, applied by TCRdb to the 5' RACE reads, yields one record per CDR3 protein. Here the sample spans around 1,600,000 distinct CDR3 sequences, roughly 43% being singletons. The sequenced material came from blood. These receptors all come from a woman aged 18-29 years in good health. CDR3s include the opening cysteine and the closing phenylalanine or tryptophan. D genes are given only for firm matches. Some rows have no size entry. The others give once, few or many, or a class for an expanded clone.

clone_size: NA; j_call: TRBJ2-1; d_call: TRBD2; v_call: TRBV6-2/TRBV6-3; cdr3_nt: TGTGCCAGCAGTAGCCGACTTGGGGAGCGGGGAGTCAATGAGCAGTTCTTC; cdr3_aa: CASSSRLGERGVNEQFF
clone_size: NA; j_call: TRBJ2-3; d_call: NA; v_call: TRBV20-1; cdr3_nt: TGCAATGTTGGCAGGGGCACAGATACGCAGTATTTT; cdr3_aa: CNVGRGTDTQYF
clone_size: NA; j_call: TRBJ2-3; d_call: NA; v_call: TRBV7-6; cdr3_nt: TGTGCCAGCAGTCCCTACCCGGGGTCGCCAGACACGCAGTATTTT; cdr3_aa: CASSPYPGSPDTQYF
clone_size: NA; j_call: TRBJ2-5; d_call: TRBD2; v_call: TRBV20-1; cdr3_nt: TGCAGTGCTAGGCCGGGAGGGTTAGAGACCCAGTACTTC; cdr3_aa: CSARPGGLETQYF
clone_size: NA; j_call: TRBJ1-2; d_call: NA; v_call: TRBV20-1; cdr3_nt: TGCAGTGCTAGAGAAGTATACTATGGCTACACCTTC; cdr3_aa: CSAREVYYGYTF
clone_size: NA; j_call: TRBJ1-5; d_call: NA; v_call: TRBV6-2/TRBV6-3; cdr3_nt: TGTGCCAGCAGTCCCGTCGGCATTTTTCAGCCCCAGCATTTT; cdr3_aa: CASSPVGIFQPQHF
clone_size: few; j_call: TRBJ2-7; d_call: TRBD1; v_call: TRBV18; cdr3_nt: TGTGCCAGCTCACTCTTTTCAGGGGGATACGATTACGAGCAGTACTTC; cdr3_aa: CASSLFSGGYDYEQYF
clone_size: few; j_call: TRBJ2-7; d_call: TRBD2; v_call: TRBV6-1; cdr3_nt: TGTGCCAGCAGTGTCGGGACTAGCGGTAATAGCTCCTACGAGCAGTACTTC; cdr3_aa: CASSVGTSGNSSYEQYF
clone_size: NA; j_call: TRBJ2-3; d_call: NA; v_call: TRBV29-1; cdr3_nt: TGCAGCGTTTGGGCTAGTACAATACGCACAGATACGCAGTATTTT; cdr3_aa: CSVWASTIRTDTQYF
clone_size: few; j_call: TRBJ2-1; d_call: TRBD2; v_call: TRBV20-1; cdr3_nt: TGCAGTGCTAGAGATGTAGAGCGGGGGACCTACAATGAGCAGTTCTTC; cdr3_aa: CSARDVERGTYNEQFF
clone_size: NA; j_call: TRBJ1-1; d_call: TRBD1; v_call: TRBV6-5; cdr3_nt: TGTGCCAGCAGTTACTCTCCAGGGGGTAGAGCTTTCTTT; cdr3_aa: CASSYSPGGRAFF
clone_size: NA; j_call: TRBJ1-2; d_call: TRBD1; v_call: TRBV5-1; cdr3_nt: TGCGCCAGCAGCTTAAATCCGGGGACAGCGATCTATGGCTACACCTTC; cdr3_aa: CASSLNPGTAIYGYTF
clone_size: NA; j_call: TRBJ2-2; d_call: NA; v_call: TRBV10-2; cdr3_nt: TGCGCCAGCAGTGAGTGGGTAGCGACCACCGGGGAGCTGTTTTTT; cdr3_aa: CASSEWVATTGELFF
clone_size: NA; j_call: TRBJ2-2; d_call: TRBD2; v_call: TRBV20-1; cdr3_nt: TGCAGTGCTAAAAGGACTAGCGGGAGTGTGGCCGGGGAGCTGTTTTTT; cdr3_aa: CSAKRTSGSVAGELFF
clone_size: few; j_call: TRBJ2-2; d_call: NA; v_call: TRBV3-1; cdr3_nt: TGTGCCAGCAGCCAGGCGGGCACCGGGGAGCTGTTTTTT; cdr3_aa: CASSQAGTGELFF
clone_size: few; j_call: TRBJ2-7; d_call: NA; v_call: TRBV5-5; cdr3_nt: TGTGCCAGCAGCCCAAGTAACGGCTACGAGCAGTACTTC; cdr3_aa: CASSPSNGYEQYF
clone_size: NA; j_call: TRBJ1-4; d_call: NA; v_call: TRBV7-2; cdr3_nt: TGTGCCAGCAGCTTATACAGGGCTGAAAAACTGTTTTTT; cdr3_aa: CASSLYRAEKLFF
clone_size: few; j_call: TRBJ1-1; d_call: TRBD1; v_call: TRBV12-3/TRBV12-4; cdr3_nt: TGTGCCAGCAGGCAGGGGGGATACACTGAAGCTTTCTTT; cdr3_aa: CASRQGGYTEAFF
clone_size: NA; j_call: TRBJ2-1; d_call: NA; v_call: TRBV10-3; cdr3_nt: TGTGCCATCAGTGAAGGGACCGAGCAGTTCTTC; cdr3_aa: CAISEGTEQFF
clone_size: NA; j_call: TRBJ2-7; d_call: TRBD1; v_call: TRBV4-1; cdr3_nt: TGCGCCAGCAGCCAGGGCCGACAGGGCCTCTACGAGCAGTACTTC; cdr3_aa: CASSQGRQGLYEQYF
clone_size: NA; j_call: TRBJ2-3; d_call: TRBD1; v_call: TRBV7-9; cdr3_nt: TGTGCCAGCAGCACAGGACAGGGGCGGTTAAGGGCGCAGTATTTT; cdr3_aa: CASSTGQGRLRAQYF
clone_size: NA; j_call: TRBJ2-5; d_call: NA; v_call: TRBV6-2/TRBV6-3; cdr3_nt: TGTGCCAGCAGGATCTCCGGCAGGACCCAGTACTTC; cdr3_aa: CASRISGRTQYF
clone_size: NA; j_call: TRBJ1-2; d_call: TRBD1; v_call: TRBV6-2/TRBV6-3; cdr3_nt: TGTGCCAGCAGTTACGGACCGACAGGGAACTATGGCTACACCTTC; cdr3_aa: CASSYGPTGNYGYTF
clone_size: few; j_call: TRBJ1-5; d_call: NA; v_call: TRBV2; cdr3_nt: TGTGCCAGCAATTGGGACAGCAATCAGCCCCAGCATTTT; cdr3_aa: CASNWDSNQPQHF
clone_size: few; j_call: TRBJ2-7; d_call: TRBD1; v_call: TRBV12-3/TRBV12-4; cdr3_nt: TGTGCCAGCAGTCGAGGGACAGGCTACGAGCAGTACTTC; cdr3_aa: CASSRGTGYEQYF
clone_size: NA; j_call: TRBJ2-1; d_call: TRBD2; v_call: TRBV6-1; cdr3_nt: TGTGCCAGCAGCCCGGGAGGTTATCAAGAGACCCAGTTCTTC; cdr3_aa: CASSPGGYQETQFF
clone_size: NA; j_call: TRBJ2-7; d_call: TRBD1; v_call: TRBV20-1; cdr3_nt: TGCAGTGCTAGAGTACGACAGGGGTACAATGAGCAGTACTTC; cdr3_aa: CSARVRQGYNEQYF
clone_size: NA; j_call: TRBJ2-2; d_call: NA; v_call: TRBV27; cdr3_nt: TGTGCCAGCGGGCTAACCGGGACCTCGAACACCGGGGAGCTGTTTTTT; cdr3_aa: CASGLTGTSNTGELFF
clone_size: NA; j_call: TRBJ1-5; d_call: NA; v_call: TRBV20-1; cdr3_nt: TGCAGTGCTTGGAAAGGGCTCGACAATCAGCCCCAGCATTTT; cdr3_aa: CSAWKGLDNQPQHF
clone_size: NA; j_call: TRBJ2-7; d_call: NA; v_call: TRBV20-1; cdr3_nt: TGCAGCGCTAACACAGATCCGGACGAGCAGTACTTC; cdr3_aa: CSANTDPDEQYF
clone_size: once; j_call: TRBJ2-2; d_call: NA; v_call: TRBV4-2; cdr3_nt: TGTGCCAGCAGCCAAGAGGCTTCCGACTGGGAGCTGTTTTTT; cdr3_aa: CASSQEASDWELFF
clone_size: NA; j_call: TRBJ1-3; d_call: NA; v_call: TRBV28; cdr3_nt: TGTGCCAGCAGTTCCTACAGGGACCCGCAGGGAAACACCATATATTTT; cdr3_aa: CASSSYRDPQGNTIYF
clone_size: NA; j_call: TRBJ1-1; d_call: NA; v_call: TRBV10-3; cdr3_nt: TGTGCCATCAGTTATGACAGCACTGAAGCTTTCTTT; cdr3_aa: CAISYDSTEAFF
clone_size: few; j_call: TRBJ1-2; d_call: NA; v_call: TRBV16; cdr3_nt: TGTGCCAGCAGCCAAGCGCGGGCCAACTATGGCTACACCTTC; cdr3_aa: CASSQARANYGYTF
clone_size: few; j_call: TRBJ2-1; d_call: TRBD2; v_call: TRBV5-1; cdr3_nt: TGCGCCAGCAGCTCCTTTAGCGGGGATGCCTACAATGAGCAGTTCTTC; cdr3_aa: CASSSFSGDAYNEQFF
clone_size: many; j_call: TRBJ2-7; d_call: NA; v_call: TRBV6-6; cdr3_nt: TGTGCCAGCACCCCAGGCTACGAGCAGTACTTC; cdr3_aa: CASTPGYEQYF
clone_size: NA; j_call: TRBJ2-3; d_call: TRBD1; v_call: TRBV4-1; cdr3_nt: TGCGCCAGCAGCCATGTAGGGTGGGACAGGAGCACAGATACGCAGTATTTT; cdr3_aa: CASSHVGWDRSTDTQYF
clone_size: many; j_call: TRBJ2-1; d_call: TRBD2; v_call: TRBV15; cdr3_nt: TGTGCCACCAGCAGAGATCCTAGCGGGGTTTCTAATGAGCAGTTCTTC; cdr3_aa: CATSRDPSGVSNEQFF
clone_size: NA; j_call: TRBJ2-1; d_call: NA; v_call: TRBV28; cdr3_nt: TGTGCCAGCAGTTCCCTCCGGGCTGCCCTTTCCTACAATGAGCAGTTCTTC; cdr3_aa: CASSSLRAALSYNEQFF
clone_size: few; j_call: TRBJ1-5; d_call: TRBD1; v_call: TRBV25-1; cdr3_nt: TGTGCCAGCGGTCAACAGGGGGCAAATCAGCCCCAGCATTTT; cdr3_aa: CASGQQGANQPQHF
clone_size: NA; j_call: TRBJ1-5; d_call: NA; v_call: TRBV28; cdr3_nt: TGTGCCAGCAGCCCCGCTGCAGGCGTCGCCGGCAATCAGCCCCAGCATTTT; cdr3_aa: CASSPAAGVAGNQPQHF
clone_size: few; j_call: TRBJ2-3; d_call: TRBD1; v_call: TRBV6-5; cdr3_nt: TGTGCCAGCAGAACAGGGGCTAGCACAGATACGCAGTATTTT; cdr3_aa: CASRTGASTDTQYF
clone_size: NA; j_call: TRBJ1-1; d_call: NA; v_call: TRBV6-2/TRBV6-3; cdr3_nt: TGTGCCAGCAGTTACTCGTTCAGCCTGCCCCACAACACTGAAGCTTTCTTT; cdr3_aa: CASSYSFSLPHNTEAFF
clone_size: NA; j_call: TRBJ1-1; d_call: NA; v_call: TRBV10-3; cdr3_nt: TGTGCCATCAGTGAATCAGGGGACTACACTGAAGCTTTCTTT; cdr3_aa: CAISESGDYTEAFF
clone_size: NA; j_call: TRBJ2-7; d_call: TRBD2; v_call: TRBV11-2; cdr3_nt: TGTGCCAGCAGCCGTGAGACAGCCGCGGGGGGGGTCTACAATGAGCAGTACTTC; cdr3_aa: CASSRETAAGGVYNEQYF
clone_size: few; j_call: TRBJ2-1; d_call: TRBD2; v_call: TRBV6-2/TRBV6-3; cdr3_nt: TGTGCCAGCAGCGGCCGAGCGGGGTCAAATGAGCAGTTCTTC; cdr3_aa: CASSGRAGSNEQFF
clone_size: few; j_call: TRBJ2-7; d_call: NA; v_call: TRBV12-3/TRBV12-4; cdr3_nt: TGTGCCAGCAGTAAAATAGTAGGACCATACGAGCAGTACTTC; cdr3_aa: CASSKIVGPYEQYF
clone_size: NA; j_call: TRBJ2-7; d_call: NA; v_call: TRBV4-1; cdr3_nt: TGCGCCAGCAGCCAAGGGAACATTGGGGAGCAGTACTTC; cdr3_aa: CASSQGNIGEQYF
clone_size: NA; j_call: TRBJ2-1; d_call: NA; v_call: TRBV12-3/TRBV12-4; cdr3_nt: TGTGCCAGCACCGACGGCGGGGACGGGTACAATGAGCAGTTCTTC; cdr3_aa: CASTDGGDGYNEQFF
clone_size: NA; j_call: TRBJ2-7; d_call: TRBD1; v_call: TRBV20-1; cdr3_nt: TGCAGTGCTAGCCAAGGACAGGGATACGAGCAGTACTTC; cdr3_aa: CSASQGQGYEQYF
clone_size: NA; j_call: TRBJ2-1; d_call: TRBD2; v_call: TRBV7-2; cdr3_nt: TGTGCCAGCAGCGGAGGACTAGCTTGGGGTGAGCAGTTCTTC; cdr3_aa: CASSGGLAWGEQFF
clone_size: few; j_call: TRBJ2-1; d_call: TRBD1; v_call: TRBV2; cdr3_nt: TGTGCCAGCAGTTGGGACAGGGGATCTAATGAGCAGTTCTTC; cdr3_aa: CASSWDRGSNEQFF
clone_size: NA; j_call: TRBJ2-1; d_call: TRBD1; v_call: TRBV12-3/TRBV12-4; cdr3_nt: TGTGCCAGCAGGCGGACAGGGTTCGGGAATGAGCAGTTCTTC; cdr3_aa: CASRRTGFGNEQFF
clone_size: few; j_call: TRBJ2-1; d_call: TRBD1; v_call: TRBV20-1; cdr3_nt: TGCAGTGCTCGACAGGGATCTGTGATGAATGAGCAGTTCTTC; cdr3_aa: CSARQGSVMNEQFF
clone_size: few; j_call: TRBJ2-1; d_call: NA; v_call: TRBV4-3; cdr3_nt: TGCGCCAGCAGCCAAGGGCGGGCGGCGCTGGGGAATGAGCAGTTCTTC; cdr3_aa: CASSQGRAALGNEQFF